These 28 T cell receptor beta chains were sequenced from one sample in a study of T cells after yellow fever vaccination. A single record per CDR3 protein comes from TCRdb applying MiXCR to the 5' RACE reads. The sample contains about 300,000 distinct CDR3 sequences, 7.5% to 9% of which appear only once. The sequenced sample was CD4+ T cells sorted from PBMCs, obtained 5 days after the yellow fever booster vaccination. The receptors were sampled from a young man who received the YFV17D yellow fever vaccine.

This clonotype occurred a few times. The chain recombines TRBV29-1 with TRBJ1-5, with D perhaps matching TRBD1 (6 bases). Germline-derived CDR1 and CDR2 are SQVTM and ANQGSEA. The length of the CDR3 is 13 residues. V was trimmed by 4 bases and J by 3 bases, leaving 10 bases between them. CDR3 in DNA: TGCAGCGTTGGAGGACAGATCAATCAGCCCCAGCATTTT. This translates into CSVGGQINQPQHF.

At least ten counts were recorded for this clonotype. CDR3 bases: TGTGCCAGCAGCTTAACTAGGACAGGGACCAAAAACATTCAGTACTTC. Protein product: CASSLTRTGTKNIQYF. The genes are TRBV7-2 and TRBJ2-4; TRBD1 matches at 8 bases. Trimming at V came to 2 bases and at J to 2 bases, leaving 5 bases not matched to a gene. This CDR3 has 16 amino acids. Germline V CDR1 and CDR2: SGHTA, FQGNSA.

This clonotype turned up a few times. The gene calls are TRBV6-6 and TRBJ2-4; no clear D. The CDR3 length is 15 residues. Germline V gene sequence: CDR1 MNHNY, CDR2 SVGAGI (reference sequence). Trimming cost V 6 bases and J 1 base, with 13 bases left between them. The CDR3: CASSPVPGAKNIQYF. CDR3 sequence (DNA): TGTGCCAGCAGCCCCGTCCCGGGTGCCAAAAACATTCAGTACTTC.

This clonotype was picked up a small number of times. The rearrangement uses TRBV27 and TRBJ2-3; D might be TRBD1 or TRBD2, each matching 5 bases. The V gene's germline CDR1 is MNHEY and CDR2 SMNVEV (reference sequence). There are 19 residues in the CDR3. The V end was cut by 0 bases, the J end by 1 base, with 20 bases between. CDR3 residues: CASSLSWTPPGPRTDTQYF. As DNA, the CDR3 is TGTGCCAGCAGTTTATCGTGGACGCCCCCGGGACCCCGCACAGATACGCAGTATTTT.

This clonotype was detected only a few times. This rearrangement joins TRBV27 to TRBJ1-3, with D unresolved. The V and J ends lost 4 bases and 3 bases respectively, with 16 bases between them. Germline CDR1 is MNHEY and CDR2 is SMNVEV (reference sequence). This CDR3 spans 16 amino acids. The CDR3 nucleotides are TGTGCCAGCAGTTCCACCGGGAGGACGGTTGGAAACACCATATATTTT. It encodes CASSSTGRTVGNTIYF.

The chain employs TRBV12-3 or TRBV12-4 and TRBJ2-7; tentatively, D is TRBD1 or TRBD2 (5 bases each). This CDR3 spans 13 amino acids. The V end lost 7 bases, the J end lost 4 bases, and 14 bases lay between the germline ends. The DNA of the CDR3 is TGTGCCAGCACCCGGGGCGGAATGTACGAGCAGTACTTC. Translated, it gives CASTRGGMYEQYF.

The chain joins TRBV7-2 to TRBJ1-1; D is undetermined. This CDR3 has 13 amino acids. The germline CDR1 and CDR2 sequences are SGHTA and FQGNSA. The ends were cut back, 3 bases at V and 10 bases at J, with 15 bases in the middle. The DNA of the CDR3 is TGTGCCAGCAGCTTCTCAAGGTTGGCCGGAGCTTTCTTT. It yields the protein CASSFSRLAGAFF.

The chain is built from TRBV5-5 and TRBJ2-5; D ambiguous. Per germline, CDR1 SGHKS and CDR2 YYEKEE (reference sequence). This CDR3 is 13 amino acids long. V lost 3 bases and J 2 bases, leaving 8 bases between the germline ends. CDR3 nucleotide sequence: TGTGCCAGCAGCTCCGTGCCACAAGAGACCCAGTACTTC. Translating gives CASSSVPQETQYF.

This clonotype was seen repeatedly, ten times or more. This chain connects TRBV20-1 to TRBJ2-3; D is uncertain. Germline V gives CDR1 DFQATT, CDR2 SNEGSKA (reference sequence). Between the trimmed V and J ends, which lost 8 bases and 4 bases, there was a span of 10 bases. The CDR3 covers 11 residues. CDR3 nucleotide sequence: TGCAGTCCGCCCCAGGCAGATACGCAGTATTTT. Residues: CSPPQADTQYF.

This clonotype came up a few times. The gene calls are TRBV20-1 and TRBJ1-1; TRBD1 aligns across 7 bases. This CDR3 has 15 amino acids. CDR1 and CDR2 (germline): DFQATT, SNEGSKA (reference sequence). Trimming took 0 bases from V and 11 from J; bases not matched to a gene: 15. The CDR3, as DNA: TGCAGTGCTAGAGATGCGACAGGGATGGGGGTAGAGGCTTTCTTT. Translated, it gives CSARDATGMGVEAFF.

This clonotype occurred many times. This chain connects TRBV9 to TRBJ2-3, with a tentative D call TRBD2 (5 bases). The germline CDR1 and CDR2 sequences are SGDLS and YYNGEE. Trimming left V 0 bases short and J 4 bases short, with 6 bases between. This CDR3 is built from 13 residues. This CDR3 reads CASSVARADTQYF. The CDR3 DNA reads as TGTGCCAGCAGCGTAGCGAGGGCAGATACGCAGTATTTT.

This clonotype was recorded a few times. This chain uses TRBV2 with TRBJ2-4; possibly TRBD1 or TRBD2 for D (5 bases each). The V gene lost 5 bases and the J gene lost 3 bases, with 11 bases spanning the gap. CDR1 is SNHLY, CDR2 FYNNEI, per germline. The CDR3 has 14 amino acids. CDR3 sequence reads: CASSYGTDKNIQYF. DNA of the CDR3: TGTGCCAGCAGTTATGGGACGGACAAAAACATTCAGTACTTC.

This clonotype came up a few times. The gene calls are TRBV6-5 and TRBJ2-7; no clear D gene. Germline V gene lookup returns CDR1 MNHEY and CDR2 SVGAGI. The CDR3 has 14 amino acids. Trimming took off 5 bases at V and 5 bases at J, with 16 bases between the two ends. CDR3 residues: CASSPSDNVHEQYV. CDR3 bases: TGTGCCAGCAGTCCCTCTGACAACGTGCACGAGCAGTACGTC.

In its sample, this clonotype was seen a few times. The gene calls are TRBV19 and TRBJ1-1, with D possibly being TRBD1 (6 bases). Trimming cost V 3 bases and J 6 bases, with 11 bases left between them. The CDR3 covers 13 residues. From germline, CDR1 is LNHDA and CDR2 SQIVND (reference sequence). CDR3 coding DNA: TGTGCCAGTAGTATTCGGCAGGGGCCTGAAGCTTTCTTT. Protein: CASSIRQGPEAFF.

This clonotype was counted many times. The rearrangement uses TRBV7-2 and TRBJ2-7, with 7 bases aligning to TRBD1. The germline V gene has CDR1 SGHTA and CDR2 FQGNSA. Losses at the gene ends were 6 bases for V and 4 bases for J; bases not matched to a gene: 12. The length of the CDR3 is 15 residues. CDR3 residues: CASSTDREHSYEQYV. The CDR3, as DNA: TGTGCCAGCAGTACTGACAGGGAGCATTCGTACGAGCAGTACGTC.

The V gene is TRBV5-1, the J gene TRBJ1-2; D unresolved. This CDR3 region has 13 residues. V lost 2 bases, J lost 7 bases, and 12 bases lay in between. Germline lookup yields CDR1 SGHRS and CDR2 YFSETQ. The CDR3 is CASSFSVGRGYTF. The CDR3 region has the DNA TGCGCCAGCAGCTTTTCAGTCGGGCGTGGCTACACCTTC.

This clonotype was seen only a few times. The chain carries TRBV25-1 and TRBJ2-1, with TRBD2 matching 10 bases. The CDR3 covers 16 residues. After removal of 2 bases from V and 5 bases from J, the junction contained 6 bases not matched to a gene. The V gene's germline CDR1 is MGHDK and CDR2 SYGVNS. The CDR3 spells CASSEPPSGGHNEQFF. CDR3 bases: TGTGCCAGCAGTGAACCCCCTAGCGGGGGTCACAATGAGCAGTTCTTC.

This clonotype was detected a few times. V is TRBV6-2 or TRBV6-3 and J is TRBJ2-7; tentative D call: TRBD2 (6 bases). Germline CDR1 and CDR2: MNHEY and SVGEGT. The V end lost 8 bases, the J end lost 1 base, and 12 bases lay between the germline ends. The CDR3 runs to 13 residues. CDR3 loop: CASFGGASYEQYV. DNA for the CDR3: TGTGCCAGCTTCGGAGGGGCTTCCTACGAGCAGTACGTC.

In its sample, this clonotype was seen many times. This CDR3 reads CAISEGHEQYV. The CDR3 DNA reads TGTGCCATCAGTGAAGGGCACGAGCAGTACGTC. The chain is built from TRBV10-3 and TRBJ2-7; D is uncertain. From germline, CDR1 is ENHRY and CDR2 SYGVKD. CDR3 length equals 11 residues. Trimming took 3 bases from V and 5 from J, leaving 5 bases between them.

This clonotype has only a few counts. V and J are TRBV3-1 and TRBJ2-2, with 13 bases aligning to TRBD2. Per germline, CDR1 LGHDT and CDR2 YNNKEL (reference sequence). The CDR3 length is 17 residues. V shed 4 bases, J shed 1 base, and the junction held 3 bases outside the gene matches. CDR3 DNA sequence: TGTGCCAGCAGCCCCCGGACTAGCGGGGGGAACACCGGGGAGCTGTTTTTT. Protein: CASSPRTSGGNTGELFF.

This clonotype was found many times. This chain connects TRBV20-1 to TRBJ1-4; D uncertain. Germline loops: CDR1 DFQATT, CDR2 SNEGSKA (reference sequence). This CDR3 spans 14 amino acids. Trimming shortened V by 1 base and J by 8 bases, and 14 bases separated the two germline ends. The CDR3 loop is CSARVSLGREKLFF. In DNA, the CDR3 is TGCAGTGCTAGAGTATCCCTAGGACGGGAAAAACTGTTTTTT.

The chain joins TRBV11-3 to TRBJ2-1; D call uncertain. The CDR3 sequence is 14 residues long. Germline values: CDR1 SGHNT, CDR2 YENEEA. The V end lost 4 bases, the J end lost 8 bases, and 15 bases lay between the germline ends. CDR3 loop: CASSWGGRGYEQFF. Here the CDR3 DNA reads TGTGCCAGCAGCTGGGGTGGGCGAGGTTATGAGCAGTTCTTC. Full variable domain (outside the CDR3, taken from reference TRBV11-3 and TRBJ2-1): EAGVVQSPRYKIIEKKQPVAFWCNPISGHNTLYWYLQNLGQGPELLIRYENEEAVDDSQLPKDRFSAERLKGVDSTLKIQPAELGDSAVYLCASSWGGRGYEQFFGPGTRLTVL.

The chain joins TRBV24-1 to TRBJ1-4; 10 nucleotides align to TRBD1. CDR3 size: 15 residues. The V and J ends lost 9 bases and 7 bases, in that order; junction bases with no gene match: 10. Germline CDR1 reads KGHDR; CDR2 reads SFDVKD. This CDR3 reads CATLNGDRGCEKLFF. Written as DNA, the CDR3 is TGTGCCACCTTGAATGGGGACAGGGGCTGTGAAAAACTGTTTTTT.

The CDR3 DNA sequence: TGTGCCTGGAGACCGCCGGGGAAGAACACTGAAGCTTTCTTT. Protein: CAWRPPGKNTEAFF. The chain couples TRBV30 to TRBJ1-1, with D unresolved. The germline V gene has CDR1 GTSNPN and CDR2 SVGIG (reference sequence). CDR3 length: 14 amino acids. Trimming shortened V by 3 bases and J by 1 base, and 12 bases separated the two germline ends. Complete variable domain (other parts from reference TRBV30 and TRBJ1-1): SQTIHQWPATLVQPVGSPLSLECTVEGTSNPNLYWYRQAAGRGLQLLFYSVGIGQISSEVPQNLSASRPQDRQFILSSKKLLLSDSGFYLCAWRPPGKNTEAFFGQGTRLTVV.

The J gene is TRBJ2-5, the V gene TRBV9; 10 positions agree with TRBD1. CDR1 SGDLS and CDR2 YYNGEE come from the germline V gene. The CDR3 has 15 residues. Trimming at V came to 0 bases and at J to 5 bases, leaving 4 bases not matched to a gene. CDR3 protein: CASSVAGTGEETQYF. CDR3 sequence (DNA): TGTGCCAGCAGCGTAGCGGGGACAGGGGAGGAGACCCAGTACTTC.

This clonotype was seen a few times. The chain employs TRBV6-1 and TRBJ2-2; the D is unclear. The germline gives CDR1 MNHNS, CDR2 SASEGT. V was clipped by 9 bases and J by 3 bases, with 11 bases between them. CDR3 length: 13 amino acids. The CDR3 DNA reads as TGTGCCAGTGCTAGATTGTACACCGGGGAGCTGTTTTTT. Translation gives CASARLYTGELFF.

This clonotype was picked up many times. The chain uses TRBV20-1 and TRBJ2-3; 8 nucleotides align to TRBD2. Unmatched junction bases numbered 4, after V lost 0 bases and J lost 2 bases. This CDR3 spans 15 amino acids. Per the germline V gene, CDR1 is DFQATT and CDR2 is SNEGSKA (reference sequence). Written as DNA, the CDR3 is TGCAGTGCTAGAGATCCGGGGGGGGTCACAGATACGCAGTATTTT. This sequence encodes CSARDPGGVTDTQYF.

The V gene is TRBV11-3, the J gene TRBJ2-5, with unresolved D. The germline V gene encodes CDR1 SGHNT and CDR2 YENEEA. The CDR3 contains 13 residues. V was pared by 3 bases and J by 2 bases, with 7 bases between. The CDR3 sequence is CASSFSQQETQYF. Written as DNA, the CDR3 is TGTGCCAGCAGCTTTAGCCAACAAGAGACCCAGTACTTC.